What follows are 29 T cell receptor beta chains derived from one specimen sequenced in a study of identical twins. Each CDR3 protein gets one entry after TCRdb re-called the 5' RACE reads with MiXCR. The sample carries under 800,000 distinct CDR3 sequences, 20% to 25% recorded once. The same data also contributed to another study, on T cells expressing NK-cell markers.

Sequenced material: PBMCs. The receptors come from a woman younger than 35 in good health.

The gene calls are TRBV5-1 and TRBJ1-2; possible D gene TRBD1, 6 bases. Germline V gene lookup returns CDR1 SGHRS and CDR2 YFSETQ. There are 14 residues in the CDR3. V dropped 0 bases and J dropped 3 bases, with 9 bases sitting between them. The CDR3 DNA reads TGCGCCAGCAGCTTGGCCGCAGGGGACTATGGCTACACCTTC. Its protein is CASSLAAGDYGYTF. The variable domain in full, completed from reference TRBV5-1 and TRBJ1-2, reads KAGVTQTPRYLIKTRGQQVTLSCSPISGHRSVSWYQQTPGQGLQFLFEYFSETQRNKGNFPGRFSGRQFSNSRSEMNVSTLELGDSALYLCASSLAAGDYGYTFGSGTRLTVV.

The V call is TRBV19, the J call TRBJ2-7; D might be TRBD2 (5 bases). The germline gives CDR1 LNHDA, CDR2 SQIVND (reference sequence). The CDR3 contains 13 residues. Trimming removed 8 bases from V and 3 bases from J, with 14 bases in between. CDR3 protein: CASRSGSIYEQYF. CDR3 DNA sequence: TGTGCCAGTCGCTCGGGGTCAATCTACGAGCAGTACTTC.

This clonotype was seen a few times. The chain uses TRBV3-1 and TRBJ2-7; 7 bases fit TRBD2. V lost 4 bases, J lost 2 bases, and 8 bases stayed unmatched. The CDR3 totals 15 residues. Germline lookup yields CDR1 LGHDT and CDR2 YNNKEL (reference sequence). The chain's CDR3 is CASSPGLSGTYEQYF. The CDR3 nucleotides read TGTGCCAGCAGCCCTGGACTCAGCGGGACCTACGAGCAGTACTTC.

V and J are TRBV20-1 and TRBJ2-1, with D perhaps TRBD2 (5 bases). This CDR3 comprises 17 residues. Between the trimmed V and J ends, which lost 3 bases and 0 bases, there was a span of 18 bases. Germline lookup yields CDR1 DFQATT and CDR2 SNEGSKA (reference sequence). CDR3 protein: CSASDLRTFSSYNEQFF. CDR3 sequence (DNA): TGCAGTGCTAGCGACCTGAGGACTTTCAGCTCCTACAATGAGCAGTTCTTC.

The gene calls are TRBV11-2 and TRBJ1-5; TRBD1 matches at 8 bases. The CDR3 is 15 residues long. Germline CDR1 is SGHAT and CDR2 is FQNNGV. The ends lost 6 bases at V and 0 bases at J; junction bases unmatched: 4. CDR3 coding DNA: TGTGCCAGCAGTCCGGACAGGGCTAGCAATCAGCCCCAGCATTTT. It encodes CASSPDRASNQPQHF.

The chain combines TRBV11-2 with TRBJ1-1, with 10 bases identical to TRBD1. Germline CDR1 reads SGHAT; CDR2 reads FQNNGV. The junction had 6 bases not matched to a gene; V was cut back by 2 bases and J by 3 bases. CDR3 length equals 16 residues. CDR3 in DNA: TGTGCCAGCAGCTTAATTCTCGGGACAGGGGACACTGAAGCTTTCTTT. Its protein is CASSLILGTGDTEAFF.

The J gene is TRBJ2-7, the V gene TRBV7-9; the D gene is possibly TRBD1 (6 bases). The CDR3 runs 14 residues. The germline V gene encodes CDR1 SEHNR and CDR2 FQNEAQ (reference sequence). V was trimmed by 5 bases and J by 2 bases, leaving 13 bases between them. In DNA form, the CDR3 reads TGTGCCAGCAGCCCAACCGGGACACCCTACGAGCAGTACTTC. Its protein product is CASSPTGTPYEQYF.

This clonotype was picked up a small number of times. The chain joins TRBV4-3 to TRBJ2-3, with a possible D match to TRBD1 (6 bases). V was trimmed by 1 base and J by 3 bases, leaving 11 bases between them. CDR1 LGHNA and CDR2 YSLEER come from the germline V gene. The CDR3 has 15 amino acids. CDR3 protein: CASSQGGRGTDTQYF. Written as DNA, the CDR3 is TGCGCCAGCAGCCAAGGGGGCAGGGGAACAGATACGCAGTATTTT.

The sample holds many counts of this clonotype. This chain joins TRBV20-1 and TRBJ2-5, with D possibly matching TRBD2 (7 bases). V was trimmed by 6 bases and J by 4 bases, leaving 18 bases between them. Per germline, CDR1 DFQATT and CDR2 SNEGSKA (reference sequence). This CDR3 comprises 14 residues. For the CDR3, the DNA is TGCAGTGCCAGGGGCACTAGCGAGAGAGAGACCCAGTACTTC. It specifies CSARGTSERETQYF.

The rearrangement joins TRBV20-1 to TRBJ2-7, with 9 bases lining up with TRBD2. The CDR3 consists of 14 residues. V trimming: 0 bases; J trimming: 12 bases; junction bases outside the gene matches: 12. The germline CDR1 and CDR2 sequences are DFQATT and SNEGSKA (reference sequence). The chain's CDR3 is CSARDSLAGHLTYF. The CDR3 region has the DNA TGCAGTGCTAGAGATTCACTAGCGGGCCACCTTACGTACTTC.

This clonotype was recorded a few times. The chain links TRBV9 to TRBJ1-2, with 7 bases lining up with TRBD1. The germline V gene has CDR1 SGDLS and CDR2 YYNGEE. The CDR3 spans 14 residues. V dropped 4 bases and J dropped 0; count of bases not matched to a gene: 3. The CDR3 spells CASSSDRANYGYTF. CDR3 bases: TGTGCCAGCAGCTCCGACAGGGCTAACTATGGCTACACCTTC.

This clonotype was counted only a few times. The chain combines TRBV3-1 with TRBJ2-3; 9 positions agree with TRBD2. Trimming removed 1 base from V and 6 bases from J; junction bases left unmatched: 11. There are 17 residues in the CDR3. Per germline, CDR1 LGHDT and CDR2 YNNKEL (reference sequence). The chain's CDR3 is CASSQGRPSGEGDTQYF. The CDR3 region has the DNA TGTGCCAGCAGCCAAGGGCGGCCTAGCGGGGAAGGGGATACGCAGTATTTT.

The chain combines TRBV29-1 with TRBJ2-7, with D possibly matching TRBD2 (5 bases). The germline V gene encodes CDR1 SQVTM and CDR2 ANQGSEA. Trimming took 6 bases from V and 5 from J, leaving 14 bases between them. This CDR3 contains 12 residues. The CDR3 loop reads CSVEADPHEQYF. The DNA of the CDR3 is TGCAGCGTGGAGGCGGACCCTCACGAGCAGTACTTC.

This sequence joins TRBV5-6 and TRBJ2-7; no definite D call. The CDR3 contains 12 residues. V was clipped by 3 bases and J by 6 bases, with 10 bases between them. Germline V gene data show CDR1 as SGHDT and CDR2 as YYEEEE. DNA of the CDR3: TGTGCCAGCAGCTCCGGGTCCCCCGAGCAGTACTTC. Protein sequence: CASSSGSPEQYF.

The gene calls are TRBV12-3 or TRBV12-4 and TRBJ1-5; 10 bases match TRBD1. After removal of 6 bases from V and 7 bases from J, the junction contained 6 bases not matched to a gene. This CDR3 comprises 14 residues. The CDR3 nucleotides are TGTGCCAGCAGACAAGGACAGGGGGGGCAGCCCCAGCATTTT. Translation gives CASRQGQGGQPQHF.

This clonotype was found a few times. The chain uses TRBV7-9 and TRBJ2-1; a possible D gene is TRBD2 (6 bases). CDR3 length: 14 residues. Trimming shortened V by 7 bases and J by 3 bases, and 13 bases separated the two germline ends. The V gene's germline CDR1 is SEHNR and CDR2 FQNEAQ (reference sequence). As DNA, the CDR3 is TGTGCCAGCAATCGCGGGATTGACTACAATGAGCAGTTCTTC. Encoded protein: CASNRGIDYNEQFF.

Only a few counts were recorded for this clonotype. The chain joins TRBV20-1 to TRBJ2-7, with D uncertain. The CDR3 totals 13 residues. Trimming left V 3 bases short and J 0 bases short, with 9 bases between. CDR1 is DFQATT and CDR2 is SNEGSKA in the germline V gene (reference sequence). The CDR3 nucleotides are TGCAGTGCTAGTGACCGGTTCTCCTACGAGCAGTACTTC. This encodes CSASDRFSYEQYF.

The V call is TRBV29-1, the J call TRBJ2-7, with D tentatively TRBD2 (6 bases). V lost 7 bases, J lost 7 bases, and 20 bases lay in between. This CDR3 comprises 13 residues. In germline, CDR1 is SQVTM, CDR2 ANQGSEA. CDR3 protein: CSAILEGRREQYF. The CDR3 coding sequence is TGCAGCGCTATACTGGAGGGCCGGCGAGAGCAGTACTTC.

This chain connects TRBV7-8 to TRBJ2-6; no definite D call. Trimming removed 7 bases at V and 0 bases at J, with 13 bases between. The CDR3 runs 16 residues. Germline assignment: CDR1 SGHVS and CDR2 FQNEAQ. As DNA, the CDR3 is TGTGCCAGCAACGGCCTTCTCTTCTCTGGGGCCAACGTCCTGACTTTC. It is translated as CASNGLLFSGANVLTF.

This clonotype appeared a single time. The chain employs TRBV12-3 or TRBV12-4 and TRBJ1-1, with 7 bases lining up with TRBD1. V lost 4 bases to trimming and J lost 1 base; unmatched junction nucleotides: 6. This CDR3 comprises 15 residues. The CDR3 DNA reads TGTGCCAGCAGTTCCCTGGACAGGCCGAACACTGAAGCTTTCTTT. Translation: CASSSLDRPNTEAFF.

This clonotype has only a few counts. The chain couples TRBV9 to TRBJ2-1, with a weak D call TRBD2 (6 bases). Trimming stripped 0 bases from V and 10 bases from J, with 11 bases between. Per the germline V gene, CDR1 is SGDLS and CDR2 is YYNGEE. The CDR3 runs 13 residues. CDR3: CASSVGSREEQFF. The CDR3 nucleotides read TGTGCCAGCAGCGTAGGGTCCCGGGAGGAGCAGTTCTTC. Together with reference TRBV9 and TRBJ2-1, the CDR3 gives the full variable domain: DSGVTQTPKHLITATGQRVTLRCSPRSGDLSVYWYQQSLDQGLQFLIQYYNGEERAKGNILERFSAQQFPDLHSELNLSSLELGDSALYFCASSVGSREEQFFGPGTRLTVL.

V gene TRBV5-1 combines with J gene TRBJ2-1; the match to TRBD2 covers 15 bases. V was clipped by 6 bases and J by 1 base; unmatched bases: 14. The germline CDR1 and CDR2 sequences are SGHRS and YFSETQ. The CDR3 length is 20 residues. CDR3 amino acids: CASTATGLAGGPGSYNEQFF. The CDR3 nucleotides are TGCGCCAGCACCGCTACTGGACTAGCGGGAGGGCCCGGATCCTACAATGAGCAGTTCTTC.

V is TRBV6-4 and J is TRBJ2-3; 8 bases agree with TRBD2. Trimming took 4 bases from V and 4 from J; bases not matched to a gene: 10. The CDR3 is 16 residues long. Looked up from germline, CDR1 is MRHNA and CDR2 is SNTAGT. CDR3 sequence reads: CASSVGGTRDADTQYF. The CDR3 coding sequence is TGTGCCAGCAGTGTTGGGGGGACTAGAGATGCAGATACGCAGTATTTT.

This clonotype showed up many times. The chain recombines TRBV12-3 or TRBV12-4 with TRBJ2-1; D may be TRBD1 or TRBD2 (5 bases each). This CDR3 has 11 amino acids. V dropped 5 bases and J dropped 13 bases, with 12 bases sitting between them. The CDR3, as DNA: TGTGCCAGCAGTATCCCGGGGCGTCAGTTCTTC. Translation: CASSIPGRQFF.

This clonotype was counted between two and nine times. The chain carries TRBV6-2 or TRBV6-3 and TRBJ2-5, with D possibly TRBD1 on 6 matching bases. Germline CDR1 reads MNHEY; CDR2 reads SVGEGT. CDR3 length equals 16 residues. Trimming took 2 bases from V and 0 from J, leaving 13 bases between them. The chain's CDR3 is CASSYARDKYQETQYF. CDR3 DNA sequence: TGTGCCAGCAGTTACGCCCGGGACAAATACCAAGAGACCCAGTACTTC.

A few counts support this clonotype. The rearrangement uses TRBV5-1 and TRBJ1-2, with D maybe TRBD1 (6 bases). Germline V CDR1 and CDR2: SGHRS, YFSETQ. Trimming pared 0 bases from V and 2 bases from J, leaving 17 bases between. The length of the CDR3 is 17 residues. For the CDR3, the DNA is TGCGCCAGCAGCTTGGACAGGGCCTCTGGTATGAACTATGGCTACACCTTC. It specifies CASSLDRASGMNYGYTF.

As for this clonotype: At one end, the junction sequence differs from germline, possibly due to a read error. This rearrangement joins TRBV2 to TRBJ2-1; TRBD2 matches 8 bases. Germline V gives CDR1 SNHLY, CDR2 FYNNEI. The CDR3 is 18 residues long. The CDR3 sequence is CAISLPLSRGRKTDEQFF. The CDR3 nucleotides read TGTGCCATCAGTCTTCCCCTTAGTCGCGGGAGGAAGACTGATGAGCAGTTCTTC.

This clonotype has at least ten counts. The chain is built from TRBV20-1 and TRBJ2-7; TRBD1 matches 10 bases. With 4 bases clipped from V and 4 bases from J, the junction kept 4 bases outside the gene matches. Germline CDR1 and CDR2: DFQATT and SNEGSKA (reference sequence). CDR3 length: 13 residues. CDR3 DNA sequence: TGCAGTGCTAACCGGGACAGGGGTTACGAGCAGTACTTC. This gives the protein CSANRDRGYEQYF.

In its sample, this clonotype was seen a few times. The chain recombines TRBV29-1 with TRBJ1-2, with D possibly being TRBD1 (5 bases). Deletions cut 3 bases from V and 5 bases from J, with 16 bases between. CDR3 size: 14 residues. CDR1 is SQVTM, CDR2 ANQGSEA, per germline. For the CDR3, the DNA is TGCAGCGTTGATAACCGCAGGGCCCCTTATGGCTACACCTTC. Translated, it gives CSVDNRRAPYGYTF.